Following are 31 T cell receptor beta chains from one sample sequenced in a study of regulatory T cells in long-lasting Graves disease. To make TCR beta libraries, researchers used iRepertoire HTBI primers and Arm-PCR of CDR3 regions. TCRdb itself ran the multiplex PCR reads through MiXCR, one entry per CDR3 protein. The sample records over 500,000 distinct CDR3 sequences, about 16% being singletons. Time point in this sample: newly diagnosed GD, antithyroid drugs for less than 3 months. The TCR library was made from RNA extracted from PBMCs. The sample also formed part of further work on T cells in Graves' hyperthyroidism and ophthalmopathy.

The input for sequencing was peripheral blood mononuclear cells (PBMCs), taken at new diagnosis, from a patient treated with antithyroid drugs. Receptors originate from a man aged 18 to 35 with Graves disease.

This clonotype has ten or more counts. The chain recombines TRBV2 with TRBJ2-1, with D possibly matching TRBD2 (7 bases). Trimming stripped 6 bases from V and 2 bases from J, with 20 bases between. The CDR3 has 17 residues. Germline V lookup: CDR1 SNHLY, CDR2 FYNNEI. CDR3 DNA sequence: TGTGCCAGCAGCCGAAAGGGGGGGACTGCAGCCTACAATGAGCAGTTCTTC. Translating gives CASSRKGGTAAYNEQFF. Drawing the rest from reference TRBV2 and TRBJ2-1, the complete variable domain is EPEVTQTPSHQVTQMGQEVILRCVPISNHLYFYWYRQILGQKVEFLVSFYNNEISEKSEIFDDQFSVERPDGSNFTLKIRSTKLEDSAMYFCASSRKGGTAAYNEQFFGPGTRLTVL.

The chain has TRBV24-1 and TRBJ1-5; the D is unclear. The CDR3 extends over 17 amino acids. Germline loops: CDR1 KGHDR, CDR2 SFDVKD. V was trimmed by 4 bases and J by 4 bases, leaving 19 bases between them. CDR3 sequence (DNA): TGTGCCACCAGTGACCGAACACGTCCCGGCCTTAATCAGCCCCAGCATTTT. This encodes CATSDRTRPGLNQPQHF.

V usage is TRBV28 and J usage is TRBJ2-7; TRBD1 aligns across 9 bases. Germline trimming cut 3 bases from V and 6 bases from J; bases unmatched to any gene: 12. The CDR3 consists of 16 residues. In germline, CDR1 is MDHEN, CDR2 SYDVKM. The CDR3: CASSFPSGTGRGEQYF. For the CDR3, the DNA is TGTGCCAGCAGTTTTCCCTCCGGGACAGGGAGGGGCGAGCAGTACTTC.

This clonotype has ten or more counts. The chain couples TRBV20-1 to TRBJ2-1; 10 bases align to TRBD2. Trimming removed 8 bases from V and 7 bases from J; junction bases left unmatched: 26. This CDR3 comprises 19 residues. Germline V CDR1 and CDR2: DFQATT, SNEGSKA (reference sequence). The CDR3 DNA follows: TGCAGTTCCTCGACGCCTCAGCTAGGCTTAGCGGGAGGAGGAAATGAGCAGTTCTTC. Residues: CSSSTPQLGLAGGGNEQFF.

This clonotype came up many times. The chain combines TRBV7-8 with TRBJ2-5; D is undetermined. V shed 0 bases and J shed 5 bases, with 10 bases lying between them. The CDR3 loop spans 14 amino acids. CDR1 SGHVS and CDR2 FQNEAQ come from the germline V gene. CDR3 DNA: TGTGCCAGCAGCTTAGCCGGTGTCCAGGAGACCCAGTACTTC. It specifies CASSLAGVQETQYF.

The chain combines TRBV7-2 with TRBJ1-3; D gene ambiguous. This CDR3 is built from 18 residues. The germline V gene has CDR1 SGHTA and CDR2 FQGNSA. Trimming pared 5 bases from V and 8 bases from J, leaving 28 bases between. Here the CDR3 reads CASSPRVPLKDFGYTIYF. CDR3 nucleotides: TGTGCCAGCAGCCCCCGAGTCCCGTTGAAGGATTTCGGATACACCATATATTTT.

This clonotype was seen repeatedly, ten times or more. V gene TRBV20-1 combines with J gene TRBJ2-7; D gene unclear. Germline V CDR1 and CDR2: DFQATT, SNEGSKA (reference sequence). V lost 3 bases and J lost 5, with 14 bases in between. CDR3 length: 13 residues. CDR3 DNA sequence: TGCAGTGCTAGGTCTTTCAGGCTCGACGAGCAGTACTTC. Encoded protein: CSARSFRLDEQYF.

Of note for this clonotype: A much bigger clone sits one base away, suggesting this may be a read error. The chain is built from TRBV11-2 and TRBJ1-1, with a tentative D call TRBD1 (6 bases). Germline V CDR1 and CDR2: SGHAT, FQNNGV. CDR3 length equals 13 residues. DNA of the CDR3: TGTGCCAGCAGGAACGCGGGCCGGGGGCGGGCTTCCTTT. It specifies CASRNAGRGRASF.

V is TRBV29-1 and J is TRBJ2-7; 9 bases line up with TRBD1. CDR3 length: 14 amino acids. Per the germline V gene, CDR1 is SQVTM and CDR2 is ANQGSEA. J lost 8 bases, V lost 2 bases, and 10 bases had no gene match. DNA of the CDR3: TGCAGCGTTGAATTAGAGGACAGGGGCCCCAAGCAGTACTTC. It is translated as CSVELEDRGPKQYF.

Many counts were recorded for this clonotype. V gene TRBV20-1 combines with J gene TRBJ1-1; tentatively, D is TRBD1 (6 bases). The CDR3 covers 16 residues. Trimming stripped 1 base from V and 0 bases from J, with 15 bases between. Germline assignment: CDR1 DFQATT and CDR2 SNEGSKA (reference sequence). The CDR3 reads CSARVGSGALNTEAFF. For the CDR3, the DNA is TGCAGTGCTAGAGTAGGTTCAGGGGCTCTGAACACTGAAGCTTTCTTT.

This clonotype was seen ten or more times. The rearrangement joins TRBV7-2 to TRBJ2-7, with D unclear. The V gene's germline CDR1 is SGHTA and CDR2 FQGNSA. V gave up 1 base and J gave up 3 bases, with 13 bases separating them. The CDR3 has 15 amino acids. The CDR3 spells CASSLDIHSDYEQYF. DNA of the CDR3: TGTGCCAGCAGCTTAGACATTCACTCAGACTACGAGCAGTACTTC.

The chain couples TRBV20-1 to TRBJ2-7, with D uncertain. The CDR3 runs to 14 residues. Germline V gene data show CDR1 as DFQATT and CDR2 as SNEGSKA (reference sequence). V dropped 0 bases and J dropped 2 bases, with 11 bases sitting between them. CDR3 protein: CSARDGLVPYEQYF. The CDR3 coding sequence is TGCAGTGCTAGAGATGGGCTAGTCCCCTACGAGCAGTACTTC.

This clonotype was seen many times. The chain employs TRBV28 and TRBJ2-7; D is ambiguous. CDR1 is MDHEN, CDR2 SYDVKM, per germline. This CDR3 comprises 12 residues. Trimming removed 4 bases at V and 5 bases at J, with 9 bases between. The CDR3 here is CASSSSNDEQYF. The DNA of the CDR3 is TGTGCCAGCAGTTCCTCTAACGACGAGCAGTACTTC.

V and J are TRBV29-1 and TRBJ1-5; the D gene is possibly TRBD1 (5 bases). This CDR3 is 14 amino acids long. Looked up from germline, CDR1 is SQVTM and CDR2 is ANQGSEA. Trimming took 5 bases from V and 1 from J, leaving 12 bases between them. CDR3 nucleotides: TGCAGCGTTTGGGACGGAGCCAGCAATCAGCCCCAGCATTTT. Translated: CSVWDGASNQPQHF.

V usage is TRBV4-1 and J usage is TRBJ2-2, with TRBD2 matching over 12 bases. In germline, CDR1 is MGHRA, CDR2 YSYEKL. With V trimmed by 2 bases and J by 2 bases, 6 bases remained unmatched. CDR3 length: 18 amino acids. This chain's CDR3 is CASSQNLAGGPNTGELFF. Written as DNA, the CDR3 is TGCGCCAGCAGCCAAAATCTAGCGGGAGGGCCTAACACCGGGGAGCTGTTTTTT.

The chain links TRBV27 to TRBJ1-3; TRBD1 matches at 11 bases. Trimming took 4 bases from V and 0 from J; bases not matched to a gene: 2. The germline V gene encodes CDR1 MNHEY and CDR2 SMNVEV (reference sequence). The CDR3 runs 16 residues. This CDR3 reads CASSSGTGGSGNTIYF. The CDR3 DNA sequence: TGTGCCAGCAGTTCCGGGACAGGGGGCTCTGGAAACACCATATATTTT.

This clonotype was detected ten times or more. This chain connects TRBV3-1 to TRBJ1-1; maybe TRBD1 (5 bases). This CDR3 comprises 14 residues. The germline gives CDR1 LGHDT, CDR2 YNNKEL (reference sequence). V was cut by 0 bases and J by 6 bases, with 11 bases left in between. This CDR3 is CASSQDKGLPEAFF. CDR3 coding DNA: TGTGCCAGCAGCCAAGATAAGGGGTTGCCTGAAGCTTTCTTT.

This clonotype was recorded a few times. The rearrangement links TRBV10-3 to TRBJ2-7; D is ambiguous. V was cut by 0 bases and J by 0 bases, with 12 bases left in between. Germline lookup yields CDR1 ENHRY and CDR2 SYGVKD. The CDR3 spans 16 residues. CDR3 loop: CAISESQRQLSYEQYF. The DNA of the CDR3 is TGTGCCATCAGTGAGTCCCAACGGCAGCTCTCCTACGAGCAGTACTTC.

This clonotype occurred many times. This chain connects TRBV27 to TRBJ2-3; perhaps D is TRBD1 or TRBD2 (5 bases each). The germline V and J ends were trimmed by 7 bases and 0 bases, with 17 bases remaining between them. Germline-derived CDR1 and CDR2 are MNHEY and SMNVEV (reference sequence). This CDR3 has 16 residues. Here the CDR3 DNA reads TGTGCCAGCAACCCCTTGGGGGTTACTAGCACAGATACGCAGTATTTT. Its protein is CASNPLGVTSTDTQYF.

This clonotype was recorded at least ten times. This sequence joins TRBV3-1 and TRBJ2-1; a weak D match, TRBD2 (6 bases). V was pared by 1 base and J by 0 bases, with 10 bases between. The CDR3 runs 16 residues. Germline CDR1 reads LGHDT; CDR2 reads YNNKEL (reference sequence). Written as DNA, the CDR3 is TGTGCCAGCAGCCAAGGCGTGGGGGGCTCCTACAATGAGCAGTTCTTC. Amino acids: CASSQGVGGSYNEQFF.

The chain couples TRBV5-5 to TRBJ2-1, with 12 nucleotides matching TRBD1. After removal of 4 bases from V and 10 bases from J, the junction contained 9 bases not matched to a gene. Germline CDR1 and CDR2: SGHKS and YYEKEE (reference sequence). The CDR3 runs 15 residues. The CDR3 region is CASSPSGTGGHEQFF. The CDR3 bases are TGTGCCAGCAGCCCCTCCGGGACAGGGGGCCACGAGCAGTTCTTC.

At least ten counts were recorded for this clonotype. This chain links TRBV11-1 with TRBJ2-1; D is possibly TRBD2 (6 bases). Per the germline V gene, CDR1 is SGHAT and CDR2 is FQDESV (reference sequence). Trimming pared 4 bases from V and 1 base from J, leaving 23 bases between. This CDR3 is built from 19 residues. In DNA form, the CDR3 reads TGTGCCAGCAGCTCCCTGGAGGGCCAAGAAATCCTTTCCTACAATGAGCAGTTCTTC. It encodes CASSSLEGQEILSYNEQFF.

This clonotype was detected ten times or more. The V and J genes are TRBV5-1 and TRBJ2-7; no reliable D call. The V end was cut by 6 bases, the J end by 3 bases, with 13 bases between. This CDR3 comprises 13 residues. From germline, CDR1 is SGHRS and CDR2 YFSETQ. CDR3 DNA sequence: TGCGCCAGCACCGTTGGACCCGGCTACGAGCAGTACTTC. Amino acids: CASTVGPGYEQYF.

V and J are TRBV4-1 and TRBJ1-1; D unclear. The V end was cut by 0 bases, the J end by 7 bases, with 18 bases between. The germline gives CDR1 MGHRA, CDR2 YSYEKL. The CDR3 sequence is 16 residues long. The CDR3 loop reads CASSQDPSGGAVEAFF. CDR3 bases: TGCGCCAGCAGCCAAGACCCATCAGGAGGCGCGGTTGAAGCTTTCTTT.

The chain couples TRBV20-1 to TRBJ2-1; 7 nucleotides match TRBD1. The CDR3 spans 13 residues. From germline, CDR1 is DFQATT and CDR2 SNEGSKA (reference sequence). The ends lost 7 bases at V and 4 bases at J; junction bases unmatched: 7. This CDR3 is CSGQGLEYNEQFF. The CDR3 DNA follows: TGCAGTGGACAGGGTTTAGAATACAATGAGCAGTTCTTC.

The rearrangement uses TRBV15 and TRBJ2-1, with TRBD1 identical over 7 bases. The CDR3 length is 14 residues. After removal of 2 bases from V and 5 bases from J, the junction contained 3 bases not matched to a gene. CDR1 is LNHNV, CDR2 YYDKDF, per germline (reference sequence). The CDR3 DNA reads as TGTGCCACCAGCAGACGCGACAGGGACAATGAGCAGTTCTTC. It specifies CATSRRDRDNEQFF. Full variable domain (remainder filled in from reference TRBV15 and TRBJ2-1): DAMVIQNPRYQVTQFGKPVTLSCSQTLNHNVMYWYQQKSSQAPKLLFHYYDKDFNNEADTPDNFQSRRPNTSFCFLDIRSPGLGDTAMYLCATSRRDRDNEQFFGPGTRLTVL.

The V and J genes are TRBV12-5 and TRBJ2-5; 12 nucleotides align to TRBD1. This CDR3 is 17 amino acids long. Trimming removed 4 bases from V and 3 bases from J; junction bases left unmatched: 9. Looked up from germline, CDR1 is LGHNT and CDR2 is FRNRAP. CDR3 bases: TGTGCTAGTGGTTGGACTTCCGGGACAGGGGGCGAAGAGACCCAGTACTTC. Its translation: CASGWTSGTGGEETQYF. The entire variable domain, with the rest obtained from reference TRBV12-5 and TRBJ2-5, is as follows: DARVTQTPRHKVTEMGQEVTMRCQPILGHNTVFWYRQTMMQGLELLAYFRNRAPLDDSGMPKDRFSAEMPDATLATLKIQPSEPRDSAVYFCASGWTSGTGGEETQYFGPGTRLLVL.

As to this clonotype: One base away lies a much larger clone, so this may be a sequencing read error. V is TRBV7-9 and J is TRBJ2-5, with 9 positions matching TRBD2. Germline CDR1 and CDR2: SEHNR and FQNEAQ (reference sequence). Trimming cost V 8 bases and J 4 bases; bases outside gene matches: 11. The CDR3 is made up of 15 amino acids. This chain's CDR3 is CASGWPSGIRETQYF. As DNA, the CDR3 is TGTGCCAGCGGTTGGCCTAGCGGGATCCGAGAGACCCAGTACTTC.

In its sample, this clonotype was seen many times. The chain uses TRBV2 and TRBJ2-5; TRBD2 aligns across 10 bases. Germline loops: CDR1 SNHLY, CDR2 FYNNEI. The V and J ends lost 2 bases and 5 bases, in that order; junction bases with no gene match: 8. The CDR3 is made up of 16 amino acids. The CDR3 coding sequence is TGTGCCAGCAGTGAATTAGCGGGAGGCCTGGTGGAGACCCAGTACTTC. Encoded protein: CASSELAGGLVETQYF.

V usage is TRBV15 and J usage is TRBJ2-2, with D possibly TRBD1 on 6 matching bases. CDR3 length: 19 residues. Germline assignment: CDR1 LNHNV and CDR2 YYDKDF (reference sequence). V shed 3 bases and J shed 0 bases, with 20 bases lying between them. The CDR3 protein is CATSSSTIFDRSNTGELFF. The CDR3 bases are TGTGCCACCAGCAGTTCAACTATTTTCGACAGGTCGAACACCGGGGAGCTGTTTTTT.

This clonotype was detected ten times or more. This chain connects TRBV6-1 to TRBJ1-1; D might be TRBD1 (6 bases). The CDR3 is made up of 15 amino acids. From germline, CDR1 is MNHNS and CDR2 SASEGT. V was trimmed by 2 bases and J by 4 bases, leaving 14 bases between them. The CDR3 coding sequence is TGTGCCAGCAGTGAACTTGCCAGGGGAGGCACTGAAGCTTTCTTT. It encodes CASSELARGGTEAFF.